This T cell receptor beta chain was found in a study of lymphopenia after photon versus proton radiotherapy. Per the germline V gene, CDR1 is SNHLY and CDR2 is FYNNEI. The CDR3 runs to 15 residues. V lost 6 bases and J lost 3; bases outside the gene matches: 10. Produced via immunoSEQ multiplex PCR; TCRdb's table is partial and in-frame only. The sample shows some 55,000 clones, approximately 83% of them seen only once. The input for sequencing was peripheral blood, taken from a patient treated with photon-based radiotherapy. The sequence was obtained from a man aged 40-49 years with gastric cancer. The chain joins TRBV2 to TRBJ2-5; 7 bases fit TRBD2. CDR3 sequence reads: CASRAWGGLKETQYF. Written as DNA, the CDR3 is TGTGCCAGCAGAGCCTGGGGGGGACTAAAAGAGACCCAGTACTTC.